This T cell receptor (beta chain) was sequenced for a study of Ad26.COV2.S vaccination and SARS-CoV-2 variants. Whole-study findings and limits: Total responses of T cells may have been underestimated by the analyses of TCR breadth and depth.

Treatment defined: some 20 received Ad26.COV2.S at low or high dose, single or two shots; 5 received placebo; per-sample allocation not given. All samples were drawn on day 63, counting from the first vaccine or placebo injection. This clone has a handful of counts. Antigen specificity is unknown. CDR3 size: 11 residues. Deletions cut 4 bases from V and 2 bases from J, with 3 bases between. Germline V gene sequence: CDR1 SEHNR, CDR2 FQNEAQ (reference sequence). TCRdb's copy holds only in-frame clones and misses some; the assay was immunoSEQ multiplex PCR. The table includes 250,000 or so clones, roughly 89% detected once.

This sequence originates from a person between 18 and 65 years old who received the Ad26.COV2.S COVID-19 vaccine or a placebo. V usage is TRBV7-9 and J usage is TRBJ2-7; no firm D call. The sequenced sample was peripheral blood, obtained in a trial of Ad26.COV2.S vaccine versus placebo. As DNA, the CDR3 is TGTGCCAGCAGCTACACCTACGAGCAGTACTTC. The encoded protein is CASSYTYEQYF.